A single sample is the source of the 18 T cell receptor beta chains below, sequenced in a study of Ad26.COV2.S vaccination and SARS-CoV-2 variants. Using immunoSEQ multiplex PCR, the repertoire was profiled, and TCRdb retains in-frame clones only, with some absent. Of 300,000 to 400,000 clones in the sample, about nine tenths were seen once. The treatment is: around 19 received Ad26.COV2.S at low or high dose, single or two shots; about 5 received placebo; per-sample allocation not given. All samples were drawn on day 63, counting from the first vaccine or placebo injection. Specimen: peripheral blood, collected in a trial of Ad26.COV2.S vaccine versus placebo. The receptor set was obtained from a person aged 18 to 65 who received the Ad26.COV2.S COVID-19 vaccine or a placebo.

The J gene is TRBJ2-2, the V gene TRBV6-2 or TRBV6-3; TRBD2 matches at 9 bases. This CDR3 has 14 amino acids. The junction had 8 bases not matched to a gene; V was cut back by 5 bases and J by 10 bases. Germline CDR1 and CDR2: MNHEY and SVGEGT. CDR3 in amino acids: CASSAGTSSEELFF. The CDR3, as DNA: TGTGCCAGCAGTGCCGGGACTAGCTCGGAGGAGCTGTTTTTT.

The chain recombines TRBV9 with TRBJ1-5; D call uncertain. Germline V lookup: CDR1 SGDLS, CDR2 YYNGEE. V dropped 0 bases and J dropped 6 bases, with 7 bases sitting between them. CDR3 length: 13 residues. CDR3 bases: TGTGCCAGCAGCGTAGGGACTAGTCAGCCCCAGCATTTT. This sequence encodes CASSVGTSQPQHF.

V usage is TRBV28 and J usage is TRBJ2-1; D may match TRBD1 or TRBD2 (5 bases each). The germline gives CDR1 MDHEN, CDR2 SYDVKM. The CDR3 contains 11 residues. Trimming shortened V by 4 bases and J by 14 bases, and 12 bases separated the two germline ends. The CDR3 region is CASSSRDGKFF. DNA for the CDR3: TGTGCCAGCAGTTCCCGGGACGGAAAGTTCTTC. Full variable domain (outside the CDR3, taken from reference TRBV28 and TRBJ2-1): DVKVTQSSRYLVKRTGEKVFLECVQDMDHENMFWYRQDPGLGLRLIYFSYDVKMKEKGDIPEGYSVSREKKERFSLILESASTNQTSMYLCASSSRDGKFFGPGTRLTVL.

This chain links TRBV2 with TRBJ1-1; TRBD1 aligns across 8 bases. This CDR3 has 14 amino acids. The V gene end was trimmed by 1 base and the J gene end by 4 bases; junction bases not matched to a gene: 2. From germline, CDR1 is SNHLY and CDR2 FYNNEI. The CDR3 region is CASSEVQGATEAFF. CDR3 nucleotide sequence: TGTGCCAGCAGTGAAGTTCAGGGGGCCACTGAAGCTTTCTTT.

This rearrangement joins TRBV18 to TRBJ2-5; D is unresolved. Germline CDR1 is KGHSH and CDR2 is LQKENI. Trimming took off 1 base at V and 4 bases at J, with 7 bases between the two ends. The CDR3 is 13 amino acids. The CDR3 protein is CASSPLEVETQYF. CDR3 nucleotides: TGTGCCAGCTCACCACTCGAAGTAGAGACCCAGTACTTC. Together with reference TRBV18 and TRBJ2-5, the CDR3 gives the full variable domain: NAGVMQNPRHLVRRRGQEARLRCSPMKGHSHVYWYRQLPEEGLKFMVYLQKENIIDESGMPKERFSAEFPKEGPSILRIQQVVRGDSAAYFCASSPLEVETQYFGPGTRLLVL.

J is TRBJ1-2 and V is TRBV5-1, with TRBD1 as a possible D gene (6 bases). CDR1 is SGHRS and CDR2 is YFSETQ in the germline V gene. Trimming cost V 1 base and J 8 bases, with 33 bases left between them. The CDR3 runs 20 residues. The CDR3 protein is CASSLFVGGATGSLSEGYTF. For the CDR3, the DNA is TGCGCCAGCAGCTTGTTTGTGGGGGGGGCAACGGGCTCCCTCTCGGAAGGCTACACCTTC.

The chain is built from TRBV2 and TRBJ1-1; TRBD1 is a possible D gene (5 bases). The V and J ends lost 4 bases and 4 bases respectively, with 13 bases between them. The CDR3 spans 14 residues. Germline assignment: CDR1 SNHLY and CDR2 FYNNEI. CDR3 sequence reads: CASSVETGFTEAFF. Here the CDR3 DNA reads TGTGCCAGCAGTGTGGAAACAGGTTTCACTGAAGCTTTCTTT.

The V and J genes are TRBV9 and TRBJ2-7; D unresolved. The germline V and J ends were trimmed by 3 bases and 2 bases, with 18 bases remaining between them. The CDR3 loop spans 16 amino acids. Germline CDR1 and CDR2: SGDLS and YYNGEE. CDR3 sequence: CASSAAPDGNPYEQYF. The CDR3 coding sequence is TGTGCCAGCAGCGCCGCGCCTGACGGAAACCCCTACGAGCAGTACTTC.

The V call is TRBV25-1, the J call TRBJ1-1; tentative D call: TRBD1 (5 bases). This CDR3 is built from 15 residues. V was shortened by 7 bases and J by 1 base, with 16 bases between the two germline ends. Germline V lookup: CDR1 MGHDK, CDR2 SYGVNS. The CDR3, as DNA: TGTGCCAGCACTCACGGTGAGGGGAGGAACACTGAAGCTTTCTTT. Its translation: CASTHGEGRNTEAFF.

The CDR3 sequence: CASSPTGYEQYF. The CDR3 DNA reads as TGTGCCAGCAGCCCAACGGGCTACGAGCAGTACTTC. V gene TRBV11-2 combines with J gene TRBJ2-7; D not certain. Germline V gives CDR1 SGHAT, CDR2 FQNNGV. Trimming removed 5 bases from V and 3 bases from J, with 8 bases in between. This CDR3 comprises 12 residues.

This clone was seen a few times. V and J are TRBV15 and TRBJ1-2; 7 bases are shared with TRBD1. After removal of 1 base from V and 7 bases from J, the junction contained 21 bases not matched to a gene. Per germline, CDR1 LNHNV and CDR2 YYDKDF (reference sequence). The CDR3 consists of 19 residues. The CDR3 is CATSRGVGRGSVGGSGYTF. Here the CDR3 DNA reads TGTGCCACCAGCAGAGGGGTTGGCAGGGGGTCCGTCGGAGGGAGTGGCTACACCTTC.

The chain is built from TRBV9 and TRBJ1-4; 8 bases align to TRBD1. CDR1 is SGDLS, CDR2 YYNGEE, per germline. This CDR3 region has 15 residues. J was trimmed by 2 bases and V by 3 bases; bases with no gene match: 3. The CDR3 sequence is CASSAGQGTNEKLFF. CDR3 coding DNA: TGTGCCAGCAGCGCCGGACAGGGCACTAATGAAAAACTGTTTTTT.

V is TRBV5-4 and J is TRBJ2-1, with 11 bases aligning to TRBD1. The CDR3 totals 16 residues. Germline CDR1 is SGHNT and CDR2 is YYREEE (reference sequence). V shed 4 bases, J shed 7 bases, and the junction held 10 bases outside the gene matches. The CDR3 loop is CASSPGQGGVFNEQFF. In DNA form, the CDR3 reads TGTGCCAGCAGCCCGGGACAGGGGGGAGTTTTTAATGAGCAGTTCTTC. The entire variable domain, with the rest obtained from reference TRBV5-4 and TRBJ2-1, is as follows: ETGVTQSPTHLIKTRGQQVTLRCSSQSGHNTVSWYQQALGQGPQFIFQYYREEENGRGNFPPRFSGLQFPNYSSELNVNALELDDSALYLCASSPGQGGVFNEQFFGPGTRLTVL.

J is TRBJ2-1 and V is TRBV10-3; D is unresolved. Germline values: CDR1 ENHRY, CDR2 SYGVKD. The CDR3 is made up of 16 amino acids. Trimming took 6 bases from V and 9 from J, leaving 24 bases between them. The CDR3 sequence: CAIRGSTSLAVGEQFF. The DNA for the CDR3 is TGTGCCATCAGGGGGTCGACAAGTTTGGCAGTGGGTGAGCAGTTCTTC.

The chain couples TRBV29-1 to TRBJ1-2; the D is unclear. The CDR3 length is 12 residues. Germline CDR1 SQVTM, CDR2 ANQGSEA. V gave up 4 bases and J gave up 3 bases, with 9 bases separating them. The CDR3: CSVAEWDYGYTF. The CDR3, as DNA: TGCAGCGTTGCGGAATGGGACTATGGCTACACCTTC.

The chain carries TRBV10-2 and TRBJ1-1; the D gene is possibly TRBD1 (6 bases). The germline V gene has CDR1 WSHSY and CDR2 SAAADI. CDR3 length: 15 residues. The V gene lost 0 bases and the J gene lost 5 bases, with 13 bases spanning the gap. The CDR3 DNA sequence: TGCGCCAGCAGTGAGTCTGGGGGACAAGGGACTGAAGCTTTCTTT. Translating gives CASSESGGQGTEAFF.

This chain links TRBV4-1 with TRBJ2-7; 10 bases map to TRBD2. The CDR3 spans 20 residues. Trimming cost V 4 bases and J 7 bases; bases outside gene matches: 25. Germline loops: CDR1 MGHRA, CDR2 YSYEKL. CDR3: CASSPLSLGAIAGGPGEQYF. CDR3 sequence (DNA): TGCGCCAGCAGCCCCCTGTCTTTGGGGGCCATAGCGGGGGGTCCGGGTGAGCAGTACTTC.

The rearrangement joins TRBV4-2 to TRBJ2-1; 9 positions agree with TRBD2. The junction had 6 bases not matched to a gene; V was cut back by 1 base and J by 5 bases. CDR1 and CDR2 from the germline V gene are LGHNA and YNFKEQ. The CDR3 runs to 16 residues. The CDR3 region is CASSQVGLASDNEQFF. As DNA, the CDR3 is TGTGCCAGCAGCCAAGTAGGACTAGCGAGTGACAATGAGCAGTTCTTC.